These 14 T cell receptor beta chains were sequenced from one sample in a study of blood T cells in healthy people across ages. Next came a second PCR, run for roughly 7 to 12 cycles, which used a sample-barcoded 5' primer along with a J-beta primer mix. TCRdb used MiXCR to reprocess the 5' RACE reads, holding one entry per CDR3 protein. The data hold approximately 730,000 distinct CDR3 sequences, with roughly 44% observed a single time. Sequencing was done on a sample of blood. These receptors originate from a woman aged 55 to 70 in good health.

This clonotype was picked up a small number of times. The chain has TRBV18 and TRBJ1-6; D gene ambiguous. CDR1 is KGHSH, CDR2 LQKENI, per germline. The CDR3 extends over 16 amino acids. Deletions cut 5 bases from V and 8 bases from J, with 19 bases between. CDR3: CASSSTTGQRDSPLHF. In DNA, the CDR3 is TGTGCCAGCTCATCCACGACCGGGCAGAGGGATTCACCCCTCCACTTT.

V gene TRBV25-1 combines with J gene TRBJ2-2; D is unresolved. Trimming took 7 bases from V and 5 from J, leaving 8 bases between them. This CDR3 contains 12 residues. The germline V gene encodes CDR1 MGHDK and CDR2 SYGVNS. Written as DNA, the CDR3 is TGTGCCAGCATGATTTCAACCGGGGAGCTGTTTTTT. As protein: CASMISTGELFF. Combining the CDR3 with reference TRBV25-1 and TRBJ2-2 gives the whole variable domain EADIYQTPRYLVIGTGKKITLECSQTMGHDKMYWYQQDPGMELHLIHYSYGVNSTEKGDLSSESTVSRIRTEHFPLTLESARPSHTSQYLCASMISTGELFFGEGSRLTVL.

This clonotype was detected once. The rearrangement joins TRBV7-2 to TRBJ1-2; 7 bases match TRBD1. The CDR3 is made up of 14 amino acids. The ends lost 5 bases at V and 4 bases at J; junction bases unmatched: 7. The germline V gene encodes CDR1 SGHTA and CDR2 FQGNSA. The CDR3 nucleotides read TGTGCCAGCAGCCCCAGGGGGACTTTCTATGGCTACACCTTC. This translates into CASSPRGTFYGYTF.

The genes are TRBV6-5 and TRBJ2-5; D unresolved. Germline CDR1 reads MNHEY; CDR2 reads SVGAGI. The germline V and J ends were trimmed by 5 bases and 4 bases, with 14 bases remaining between them. The CDR3 runs 14 residues. The CDR3: CASSVRGARETQYF. CDR3 DNA: TGTGCCAGCAGTGTTCGCGGAGCGCGAGAGACCCAGTACTTC.

This clonotype was detected only a few times. This chain uses TRBV12-5 with TRBJ2-1; 7 nucleotides align to TRBD2. V was pared by 3 bases and J by 9 bases, with 8 bases of the junction left unmatched. Per germline, CDR1 LGHNT and CDR2 FRNRAP. The CDR3 is 14 amino acids. CDR3 coding DNA: TGTGCTAGTGGTTTCACTAGCGACCGGAGTGAGCAGTTCTTC. Its protein product is CASGFTSDRSEQFF.

A note on this clonotype: A much larger clone sits a single nucleotide away, making a read error possible. The chain joins TRBV7-2 to TRBJ2-7, with 9 bases lining up with TRBD1. J was trimmed by 7 bases and V by 3 bases; bases with no gene match: 10. The CDR3 sequence is 15 residues long. The germline gives CDR1 SGHTA, CDR2 FQGNSA. The CDR3 DNA sequence: TGTGCCAGCAGCTTCCCGGGACAGGGAAGCAATGAGCAGTACTTC. It is translated as CASSFPGQGSNEQYF.

This clonotype was detected only a few times. At one boundary the junction diverges from the germline segment, which might be a read error. The chain couples TRBV3-1 to TRBJ2-3; a possible D gene is TRBD2 (8 bases). The CDR3 spans 15 residues. CDR1 is LGHDT, CDR2 YNNKEL, per germline (reference sequence). The CDR3 is CVSRDSGGGADTQYF. DNA of the CDR3: TGTGTCAGCAGGGACAGCGGGGGTGGTGCAGATACGCAGTATTTT.

The chain uses TRBV10-3 and TRBJ1-4; D gene unclear. The length of the CDR3 is 13 residues. The germline V and J ends were trimmed by 2 bases and 8 bases, with 9 bases remaining between them. The germline CDR1 and CDR2 sequences are ENHRY and SYGVKD. CDR3 amino acids: CAISERSGEKLFF. CDR3 sequence (DNA): TGTGCCATCAGTGAGCGCTCGGGGGAAAAACTGTTTTTT.

This clonotype occurred many times. The chain combines TRBV5-1 with TRBJ2-1, with TRBD2 matching over 13 bases. CDR3 size: 18 residues. V gave up 6 bases and J gave up 0 bases; unmatched junction bases: 9. Germline V gene sequence: CDR1 SGHRS, CDR2 YFSETQ. CDR3 sequence reads: CASKAGTSGDNSYNEQFF. CDR3 coding DNA: TGCGCCAGCAAGGCCGGGACTAGCGGGGATAACTCCTACAATGAGCAGTTCTTC.

The table lists this clonotype with many counts. This chain joins TRBV7-2 and TRBJ2-5; TRBD1 aligns across 9 bases. CDR1 is SGHTA, CDR2 FQGNSA, per germline. Germline trimming cut 5 bases from V and 5 bases from J; bases unmatched to any gene: 9. This CDR3 is built from 15 residues. Here the CDR3 reads CASSPRTGARETQYF. In nucleotides, the CDR3 is TGTGCCAGCAGCCCCCGGACAGGGGCAAGGGAGACCCAGTACTTC.

V gene TRBV4-3 combines with J gene TRBJ1-2, with TRBD1 identical over 10 bases. This CDR3 spans 15 amino acids. V was clipped by 4 bases and J by 4 bases; unmatched bases: 6. CDR1 and CDR2 (germline): LGHNA, YSLEER. This CDR3 reads CASSRGQGGAYGYTF. Written as DNA, the CDR3 is TGCGCCAGCAGCCGAGGACAGGGGGGAGCCTATGGCTACACCTTC.

The rearrangement uses TRBV20-1 and TRBJ1-2, with D perhaps matching TRBD1 (6 bases). The ends were cut back, 4 bases at V and 1 base at J, with 16 bases in the middle. This CDR3 contains 15 residues. Germline CDR1 reads DFQATT; CDR2 reads SNEGSKA (reference sequence). Here the CDR3 DNA reads TGCAGTGCTACCCTCTCCGGGACAATTAACTATGGCTACACCTTC. Its protein is CSATLSGTINYGYTF.

This clonotype was seen a handful of times. The chain links TRBV29-1 to TRBJ2-3; possibly TRBD1 for D (6 bases). Germline CDR1 is SQVTM and CDR2 is ANQGSEA. This CDR3 is 16 amino acids long. V was cut by 5 bases and J by 0 bases, with 18 bases left in between. CDR3 amino acids: CSVLGSQDSSTDTQYF. In DNA, the CDR3 is TGCAGCGTTCTGGGGTCCCAGGACAGTAGCACAGATACGCAGTATTTT.

The chain has TRBV29-1 and TRBJ2-7; possibly TRBD1 for D (5 bases). Germline values: CDR1 SQVTM, CDR2 ANQGSEA. This CDR3 is 13 amino acids long. V was pared by 4 bases and J by 0 bases, with 10 bases between. CDR3 residues: CSVAETASYEQYF. The CDR3 coding sequence is TGCAGCGTTGCTGAGACAGCCTCCTACGAGCAGTACTTC.